These 19 T cell receptor beta chains originate from one sample sequenced in a study of blood T cell repertoires in COVID-19. Clones were sequenced by immunoSEQ multiplex PCR, and TCRdb holds only the in-frame ones, with some missing. The sample includes around 300,000 clones, roughly 90% of them seen just once. Material: PBMCs or T cells enriched from blood (not recorded which). The receptors were sampled from a woman aged 40-49 years who had recovered from COVID-19.

The chain combines TRBV10-2 with TRBJ1-1; D might be TRBD1 (6 bases). V shed 6 bases and J shed 4 bases, with 12 bases lying between them. Germline-derived CDR1 and CDR2 are WSHSY and SAAADI. CDR3 size: 13 residues. The CDR3 DNA sequence: TGCGCCAGCAGCAGGGGATGGGGCACTGAAGCTTTCTTT. It translates to CASSRGWGTEAFF.

V and J are TRBV4-1 and TRBJ2-2; TRBD2 matches 10 bases. Per germline, CDR1 MGHRA and CDR2 YSYEKL. Trimming removed 1 base from V and 4 bases from J; junction bases left unmatched: 15. The CDR3 is 20 amino acids. The CDR3 bases are TGCGCCAGCAGCCAAGGCCCTCTTAAACTAGCGGGGACGACCACCGGGGAGCTGTTTTTT. Its protein product is CASSQGPLKLAGTTTGELFF.

The chain links TRBV9 to TRBJ2-5; 14 bases match TRBD2. Germline V lookup: CDR1 SGDLS, CDR2 YYNGEE. After removal of 0 bases from V and 4 bases from J, the junction contained 8 bases not matched to a gene. CDR3 length: 18 residues. The CDR3 sequence: CASSVGGLAGVGTETQYF. CDR3 bases: TGTGCCAGCAGCGTAGGGGGACTAGCGGGAGTAGGAACAGAGACCCAGTACTTC.

CDR3 bases: TGTGCCAGCAGCCCTGGACAGATCTCTGGGGCCAACGTCCTGACTTTC. The encoded protein is CASSPGQISGANVLTF. The chain uses TRBV6-2 or TRBV6-3 and TRBJ2-6, with D possibly matching TRBD1 (6 bases). V was cut by 6 bases and J by 0 bases, with 12 bases left in between. Germline CDR1 MNHEY, CDR2 SVGEGT. This CDR3 contains 16 residues.

V is TRBV19 and J is TRBJ2-2; D is unresolved. In germline, CDR1 is LNHDA, CDR2 SQIVND (reference sequence). The CDR3 is 14 amino acids. V was pared by 3 bases and J by 4 bases, with 9 bases between. DNA for the CDR3: TGTGCCAGTAGTATCCAGGTCGGCACCGGGGAGCTGTTTTTT. It codes for CASSIQVGTGELFF.

V gene TRBV5-1 combines with J gene TRBJ2-7; D might be TRBD1 (6 bases). The germline V gene has CDR1 SGHRS and CDR2 YFSETQ. The CDR3 is 14 amino acids. Trimming cost V 4 bases and J 3 bases, with 14 bases left between them. The CDR3 is CASSPTQGLYEQYF. CDR3 nucleotides: TGCGCCAGCAGCCCTACACAGGGTCTCTACGAGCAGTACTTC.

The rearrangement uses TRBV18 and TRBJ1-1; possibly TRBD1 for D (6 bases). In germline, CDR1 is KGHSH, CDR2 LQKENI. The germline V and J ends were trimmed by 3 bases and 8 bases, with 13 bases remaining between them. The CDR3 contains 13 residues. The CDR3 here is CASSPRTGTEAFF. Here the CDR3 DNA reads TGTGCCAGCTCACCCCGGACCGGGACAGAAGCTTTCTTT.

The table lists this clone with a count of one. The chain employs TRBV5-1 and TRBJ1-4; TRBD1 agrees at 9 bases. Germline CDR1 SGHRS, CDR2 YFSETQ. The CDR3 extends over 15 amino acids. The J segment lost 8 bases and the V segment lost 4 bases, leaving 9 bases of the junction unmatched. The DNA of the CDR3 is TGCGCCAGCAGCAGATTACCCGGGACAGGGGAAAAACTGTTTTTT. It yields the protein CASSRLPGTGEKLFF.

This sequence joins TRBV11-1 and TRBJ1-1; D uncertain. The CDR3 spans 15 residues. Trimming took off 5 bases at V and 0 bases at J, with 13 bases between the two ends. The germline CDR1 and CDR2 sequences are SGHAT and FQDESV (reference sequence). The CDR3 here is CASSPRRALNTEAFF. In DNA form, the CDR3 reads TGTGCCAGCAGCCCCCGGCGGGCCCTGAACACTGAAGCTTTCTTT.

This clone showed up just a few times. The chain joins TRBV5-6 to TRBJ1-6; D might be TRBD1 (6 bases). The CDR3 is 15 residues long. CDR1 SGHDT and CDR2 YYEEEE come from the germline V gene. With 1 base removed from V and 2 bases from J, the gap between germline ends came to 7 bases. CDR3 sequence reads: CASSLRTAYNSPLHF. In DNA, the CDR3 is TGTGCCAGCAGCTTGCGGACAGCCTATAATTCACCCCTCCACTTT.

This clone was seen just once. The chain employs TRBV4-3 and TRBJ2-1; D call uncertain. Trimming shortened V by 3 bases and J by 5 bases, and 5 bases separated the two germline ends. Germline CDR1 LGHNA, CDR2 YSLEER. The CDR3 totals 12 residues. CDR3 sequence reads: CASSQRHNEQFF. The CDR3 DNA reads as TGCGCCAGCAGCCAGCGCCACAATGAGCAGTTCTTC.

The rearrangement uses TRBV19 and TRBJ2-3, with D hard to call. The CDR3 is made up of 13 amino acids. CDR1 is LNHDA and CDR2 is SQIVND in the germline V gene (reference sequence). V dropped 7 bases and J dropped 2 bases, with 10 bases sitting between them. Here the CDR3 DNA reads TGTGCCAGTAACCAGGCCACCACAGATACGCAGTATTTT. Encoded protein: CASNQATTDTQYF.

V usage is TRBV4-3 and J usage is TRBJ2-1; D gene unclear. Germline lookup yields CDR1 LGHNA and CDR2 YSLEER. The CDR3 has 16 amino acids. Trimming pared 1 base from V and 6 bases from J, leaving 16 bases between. The CDR3 here is CASSQGPRGTLNEQFF. The DNA of the CDR3 is TGCGCCAGCAGCCAAGGTCCGAGAGGAACCCTCAATGAGCAGTTCTTC.

The gene calls are TRBV9 and TRBJ2-3; TRBD1 matches 10 bases. J was trimmed by 1 base and V by 4 bases; bases with no gene match: 6. Germline V CDR1 and CDR2: SGDLS, YYNGEE. This CDR3 is built from 16 residues. This CDR3 is CASSQFGQGGTDTQYF. CDR3 in DNA: TGTGCCAGCAGCCAATTCGGACAGGGGGGCACAGATACGCAGTATTTT. Drawing the rest from reference TRBV9 and TRBJ2-3, the complete variable domain is DSGVTQTPKHLITATGQRVTLRCSPRSGDLSVYWYQQSLDQGLQFLIQYYNGEERAKGNILERFSAQQFPDLHSELNLSSLELGDSALYFCASSQFGQGGTDTQYFGPGTRLTVL.

The V call is TRBV21-1, the J call TRBJ1-3. TRBV21-1 is termed a pseudogene. The CDR3 extends over 17 amino acids. The CDR3 nucleotides are TGTGCCAGCAGCAAAATCCAGAAAGACTGTTCTGGAAACACCATATATTTT. It is translated as CASSKIQKDCSGNTIYF.

The chain employs TRBV11-2 and TRBJ1-6; tentative D call: TRBD1 (6 bases). Germline V CDR1 and CDR2: SGHAT, FQNNGV. The length of the CDR3 is 13 residues. V lost 0 bases and J 9 bases, leaving 6 bases between the germline ends. The CDR3 DNA sequence: TGTGCCAGCAGCTTAGACAGGGGTTCACCCCTCCACTTT. It is translated as CASSLDRGSPLHF.

The chain employs TRBV11-3 and TRBJ2-1; TRBD2 agrees at 11 bases. V lost 5 bases to trimming and J lost 15 bases; unmatched junction nucleotides: 9. Germline-derived CDR1 and CDR2 are SGHNT and YENEEA. This CDR3 contains 13 residues. DNA of the CDR3: TGTGCCAGCAGCGCCACTAGCGGGAGTACCCGGTTCTTC. This codes for CASSATSGSTRFF.

This rearrangement joins TRBV5-4 to TRBJ1-6; 8 bases fit TRBD1. Trimming took 7 bases from V and 5 from J; bases not matched to a gene: 5. Germline assignment: CDR1 SGHNT and CDR2 YYREEE (reference sequence). The CDR3 totals 14 residues. Written as DNA, the CDR3 is TGTGCCAGCGCAATGGACAGGGATAATTCACCCCTCCACTTT. It encodes CASAMDRDNSPLHF. Filled out from reference TRBV5-4 and TRBJ1-6, the complete variable domain reads ETGVTQSPTHLIKTRGQQVTLRCSSQSGHNTVSWYQQALGQGPQFIFQYYREEENGRGNFPPRFSGLQFPNYSSELNVNALELDDSALYLCASAMDRDNSPLHFGNGTRLTVT.

The chain couples TRBV5-1 to TRBJ2-2; 8 bases are shared with TRBD1. V lost 2 bases to trimming and J lost 4 bases; unmatched junction nucleotides: 7. The CDR3 spans 16 residues. Germline V gene sequence: CDR1 SGHRS, CDR2 YFSETQ. The chain's CDR3 is CASSFGQGRGTGELFF. The CDR3 nucleotides read TGCGCCAGCAGCTTCGGACAGGGTCGAGGCACCGGGGAGCTGTTTTTT.